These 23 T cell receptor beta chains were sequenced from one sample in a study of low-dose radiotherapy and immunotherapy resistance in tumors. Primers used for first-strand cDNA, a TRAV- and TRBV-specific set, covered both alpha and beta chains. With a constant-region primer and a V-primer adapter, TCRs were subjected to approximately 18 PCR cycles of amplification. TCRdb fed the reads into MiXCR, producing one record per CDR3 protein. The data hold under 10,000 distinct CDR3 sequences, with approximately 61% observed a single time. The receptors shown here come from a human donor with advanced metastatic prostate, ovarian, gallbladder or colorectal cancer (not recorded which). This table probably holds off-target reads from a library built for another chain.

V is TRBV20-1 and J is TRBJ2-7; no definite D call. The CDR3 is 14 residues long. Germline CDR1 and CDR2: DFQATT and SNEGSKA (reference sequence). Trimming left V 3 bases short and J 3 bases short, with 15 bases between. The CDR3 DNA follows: TGCAGTGCTAGCTATGGACGGATGGACTACGAGCAGTACTTC. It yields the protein CSASYGRMDYEQYF.

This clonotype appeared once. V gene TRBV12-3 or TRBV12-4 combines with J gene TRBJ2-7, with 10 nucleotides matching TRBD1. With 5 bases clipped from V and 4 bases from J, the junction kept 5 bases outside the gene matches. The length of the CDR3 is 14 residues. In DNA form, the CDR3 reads TGTGCCAGCAGTCAACGGGGACAGGGGTACGAGCAGTACTTC. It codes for CASSQRGQGYEQYF.

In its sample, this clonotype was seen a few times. The CDR3, as DNA: TGTGCCAGCAGTACGCCCGGGACAGGGGCCACAGATACGCAGTATTTT. Its protein is CASSTPGTGATDTQYF. The chain joins TRBV28 to TRBJ2-3; 10 bases are a match to TRBD1. The V gene end was trimmed by 5 bases and the J gene end by 2 bases; junction bases not matched to a gene: 7. The CDR3 sequence is 16 residues long. In germline, CDR1 is MDHEN, CDR2 SYDVKM. Variable domain in full (rest from reference TRBV28 and TRBJ2-3): DVKVTQSSRYLVKRTGEKVFLECVQDMDHENMFWYRQDPGLGLRLIYFSYDVKMKEKGDIPEGYSVSREKKERFSLILESASTNQTSMYLCASSTPGTGATDTQYFGPGTRLTVL.

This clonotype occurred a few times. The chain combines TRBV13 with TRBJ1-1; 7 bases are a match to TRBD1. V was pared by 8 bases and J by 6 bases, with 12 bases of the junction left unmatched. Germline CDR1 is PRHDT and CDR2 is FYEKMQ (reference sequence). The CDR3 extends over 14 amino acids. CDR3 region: CASRVTGVAAEAFF. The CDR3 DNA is TGTGCCAGCCGAGTTACAGGGGTCGCCGCTGAAGCTTTCTTT.

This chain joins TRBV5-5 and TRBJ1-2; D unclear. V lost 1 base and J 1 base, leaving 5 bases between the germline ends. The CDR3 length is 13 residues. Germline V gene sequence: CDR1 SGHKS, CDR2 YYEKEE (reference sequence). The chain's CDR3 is CASSLQDNYGYTF. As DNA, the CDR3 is TGTGCCAGCAGCTTGCAGGATAACTATGGCTACACCTTC.

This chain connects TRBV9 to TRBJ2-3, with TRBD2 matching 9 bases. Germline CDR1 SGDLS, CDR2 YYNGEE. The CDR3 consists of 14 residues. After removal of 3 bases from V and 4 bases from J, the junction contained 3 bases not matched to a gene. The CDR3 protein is CASSGSGRADTQYF. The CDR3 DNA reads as TGTGCCAGCAGCGGTAGCGGGAGAGCAGATACGCAGTATTTT.

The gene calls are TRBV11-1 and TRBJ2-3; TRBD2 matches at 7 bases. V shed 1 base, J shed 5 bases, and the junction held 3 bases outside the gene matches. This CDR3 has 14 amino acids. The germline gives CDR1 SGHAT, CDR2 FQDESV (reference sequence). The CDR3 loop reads CASSLEREGDTQYF. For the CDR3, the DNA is TGTGCCAGCAGCTTAGAGCGGGAAGGAGATACGCAGTATTTT.

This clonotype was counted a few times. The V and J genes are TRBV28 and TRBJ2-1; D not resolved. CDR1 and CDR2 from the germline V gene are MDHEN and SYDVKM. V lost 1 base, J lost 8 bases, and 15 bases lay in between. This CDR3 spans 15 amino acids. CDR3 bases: TGTGCCAGCAGTTTATCGGGCACCTCAGACGATGAGCAGTTCTTC. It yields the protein CASSLSGTSDDEQFF. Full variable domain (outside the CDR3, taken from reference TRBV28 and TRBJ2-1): DVKVTQSSRYLVKRTGEKVFLECVQDMDHENMFWYRQDPGLGLRLIYFSYDVKMKEKGDIPEGYSVSREKKERFSLILESASTNQTSMYLCASSLSGTSDDEQFFGPGTRLTVL.

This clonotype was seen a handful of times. The CDR3 protein is CASSLGENTEAFF. CDR3 nucleotide sequence: TGCGCCAGCAGCTTGGGTGAGAACACTGAAGCTTTCTTT. The rearrangement uses TRBV5-1 and TRBJ1-1; no reliable D call. V lost 0 bases to trimming and J lost 1 base, with 4 bases between them. CDR1 SGHRS and CDR2 YFSETQ come from the germline V gene. This CDR3 has 13 amino acids.

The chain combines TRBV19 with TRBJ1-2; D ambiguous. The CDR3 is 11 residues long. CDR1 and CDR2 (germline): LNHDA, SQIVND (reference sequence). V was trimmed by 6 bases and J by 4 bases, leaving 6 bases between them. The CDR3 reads CASSSFYGYTF. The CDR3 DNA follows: TGTGCCAGTAGCTCCTTCTATGGCTACACCTTC.

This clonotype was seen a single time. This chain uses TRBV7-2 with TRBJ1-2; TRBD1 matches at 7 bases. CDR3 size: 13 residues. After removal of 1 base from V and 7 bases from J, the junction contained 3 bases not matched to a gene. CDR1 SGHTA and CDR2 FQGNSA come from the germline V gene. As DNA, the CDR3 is TGTGCCAGCAGCTTAGACAGGGGCGGTGGCTACACCTTC. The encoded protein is CASSLDRGGGYTF.

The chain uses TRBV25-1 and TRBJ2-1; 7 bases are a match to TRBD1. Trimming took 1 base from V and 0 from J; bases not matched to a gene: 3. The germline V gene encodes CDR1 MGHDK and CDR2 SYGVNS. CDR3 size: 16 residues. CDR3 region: CASSEFQGVSYNEQFF. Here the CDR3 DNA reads TGTGCCAGCAGTGAATTTCAGGGGGTCTCCTACAATGAGCAGTTCTTC.

The CDR3 loop is CASRDRGNTGELFF. For the CDR3, the DNA is TGTGCCAGCAGAGACAGGGGGAACACCGGGGAGCTGTTTTTT. This chain joins TRBV6-1 and TRBJ2-2, with 8 bases lining up with TRBD1. CDR3 length: 14 residues. Germline V gene data show CDR1 as MNHNS and CDR2 as SASEGT. The J segment lost 1 base and the V segment lost 6 bases, leaving 1 base of the junction unmatched.

The CDR3 region is CSATPGPLKAFF. CDR3 nucleotide sequence: TGCAGCGCCACACCGGGTCCGCTGAAAGCTTTCTTT. V gene TRBV29-1 combines with J gene TRBJ1-1; D remains ambiguous. There are 12 residues in the CDR3. CDR1 SQVTM and CDR2 ANQGSEA come from the germline V gene. Deletions cut 7 bases from V and 9 bases from J, with 18 bases between.

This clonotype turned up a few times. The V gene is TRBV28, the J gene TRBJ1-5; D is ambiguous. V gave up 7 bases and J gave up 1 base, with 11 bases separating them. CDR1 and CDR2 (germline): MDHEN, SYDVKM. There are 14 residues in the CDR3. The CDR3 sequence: CASTIPRSNQPQHF. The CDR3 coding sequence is TGTGCCAGCACGATCCCCCGGAGCAATCAGCCCCAGCATTTT.

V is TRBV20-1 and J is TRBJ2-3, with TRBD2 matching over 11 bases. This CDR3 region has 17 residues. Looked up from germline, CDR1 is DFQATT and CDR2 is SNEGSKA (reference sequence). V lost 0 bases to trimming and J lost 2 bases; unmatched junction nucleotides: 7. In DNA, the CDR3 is TGCAGTGCTAGAGATTTCCTGACTAGCGGGGTCACAGATACGCAGTATTTT. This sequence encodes CSARDFLTSGVTDTQYF.

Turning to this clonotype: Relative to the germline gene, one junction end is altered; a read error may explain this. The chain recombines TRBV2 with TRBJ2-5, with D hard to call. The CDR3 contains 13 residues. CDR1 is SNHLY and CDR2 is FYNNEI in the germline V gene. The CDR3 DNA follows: TGTGCCAGCAATGAACCTTTCCAAGAGACCCAGTACTTC. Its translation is CASNEPFQETQYF.

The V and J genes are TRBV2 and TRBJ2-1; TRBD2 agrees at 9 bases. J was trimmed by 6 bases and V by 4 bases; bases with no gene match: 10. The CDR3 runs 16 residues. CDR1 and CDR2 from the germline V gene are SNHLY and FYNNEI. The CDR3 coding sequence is TGTGCCAGCAGTGTTCGGCGGGAGGGTGGGGGCAATGAGCAGTTCTTC. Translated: CASSVRREGGGNEQFF. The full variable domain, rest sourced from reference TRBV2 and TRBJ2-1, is EPEVTQTPSHQVTQMGQEVILRCVPISNHLYFYWYRQILGQKVEFLVSFYNNEISEKSEIFDDQFSVERPDGSNFTLKIRSTKLEDSAMYFCASSVRREGGGNEQFFGPGTRLTVL.

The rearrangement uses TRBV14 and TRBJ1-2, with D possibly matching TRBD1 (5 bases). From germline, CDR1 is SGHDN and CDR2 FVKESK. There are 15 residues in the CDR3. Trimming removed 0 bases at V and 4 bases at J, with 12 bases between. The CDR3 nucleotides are TGTGCCAGCAGCCAAGATTGGGGCAGCTCCTATGGCTACACCTTC. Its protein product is CASSQDWGSSYGYTF.

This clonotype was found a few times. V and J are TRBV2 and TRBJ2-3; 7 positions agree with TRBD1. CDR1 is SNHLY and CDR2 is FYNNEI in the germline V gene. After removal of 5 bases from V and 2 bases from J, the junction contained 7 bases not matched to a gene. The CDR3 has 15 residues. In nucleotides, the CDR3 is TGTGCCAGCAGTACACAGGGGCAAGACACAGATACGCAGTATTTT. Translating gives CASSTQGQDTDTQYF.

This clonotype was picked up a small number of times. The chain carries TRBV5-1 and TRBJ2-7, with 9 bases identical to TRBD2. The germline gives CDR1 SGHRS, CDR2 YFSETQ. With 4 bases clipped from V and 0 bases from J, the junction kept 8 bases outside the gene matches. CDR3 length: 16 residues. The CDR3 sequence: CASSTLAGQHSYEQYF. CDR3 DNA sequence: TGCGCCAGCAGCACCCTAGCGGGGCAACACTCCTACGAGCAGTACTTC.

The CDR3: CASSLLGPGRTGQPQHF. The CDR3 DNA sequence: TGTGCCAGCAGTTTACTCGGACCGGGACGGACTGGACAGCCCCAGCATTTT. The V gene is TRBV28, the J gene TRBJ1-5; possible D gene TRBD1, 5 bases. The V gene's germline CDR1 is MDHEN and CDR2 SYDVKM. The CDR3 has 17 residues. V lost 2 bases, J lost 7 bases, and 21 bases lay in between.

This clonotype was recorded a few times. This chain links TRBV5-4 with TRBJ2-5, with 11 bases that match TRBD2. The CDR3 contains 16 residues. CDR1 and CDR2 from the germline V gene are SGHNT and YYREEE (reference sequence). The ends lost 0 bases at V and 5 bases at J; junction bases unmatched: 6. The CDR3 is CASSLDLAGGSETQYF. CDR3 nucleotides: TGTGCCAGCAGCTTGGACCTAGCGGGGGGTTCGGAGACCCAGTACTTC.